A selection of T cell receptor beta chains follows, all from one sample in a study of blood T cell repertoires in COVID-19. Using immunoSEQ multiplex PCR, the repertoire was profiled, and TCRdb retains in-frame clones only, with some absent. The data contain 60,000 to 75,000 clones, about 66% of them singletons. Source material: PBMCs or T cells enriched from blood (not recorded which). These receptors all stem from a woman aged 60-75 years who had been exposed to COVID-19. The conserved cysteine and the conserved F or W are not part of the CDR3 here. The D gene is left open where the match is weak. Rows may omit the clone size; those that give it use once, few, many or a size class.

d_call | clone_size | cdr3_length | j_call | v_call | cdr3_aa
TRBD1 | once | 13 | TRBJ2-5 | TRBV29-1 | SVQLTGIGLETQY
NA | NA | 12 | TRBJ1-5 | TRBV6-5 | ASSYSGSNQPQH
NA | NA | 13 | TRBJ2-2 | TRBV5-4 | ASSLVSGVAGELF
TRBD2 | few | 12 | TRBJ2-3 | TRBV7-8 | ASSSGLASDTQY
TRBD2 | NA | 11 | TRBJ2-1 | TRBV20-1 | SASPVAGLRQF
TRBD2 | NA | 15 | TRBJ2-5 | TRBV5-1 | ASSLDPHRLAEETQY
NA | NA | 11 | TRBJ1-6 | TRBV20-1 | SASPQVNSPLH
TRBD1 | few | 12 | TRBJ1-6 | TRBV6-4 | ASRPRTGESPLH
TRBD2 | NA | 13 | TRBJ2-3 | TRBV6-5 | ASSYDGGVTDTQY
NA | NA | 11 | TRBJ2-2 | TRBV7-6 | ASSLREGGELF
NA | NA | 13 | TRBJ1-4 | TRBV18 | ASSDTGPANEKLF
TRBD1 | NA | 12 | TRBJ1-4 | TRBV7-2 | ASSPRTGNEKLF
TRBD1 | NA | 14 | TRBJ2-7 | TRBV4-3 | ASSQNGGTGTREQY
NA | few | 11 | TRBJ1-2 | TRBV28 | ASSPGQNYGYT
NA | NA | 13 | TRBJ2-7 | TRBV11-2 | ASSVSGKNSYEQY
NA | NA | 13 | TRBJ1-6 | TRBV6-2/TRBV6-3 | ASSYSAQGNSPLH
NA | NA | 11 | TRBJ2-5 | TRBV7-2 | ASGTGKRETQY
NA | NA | 12 | TRBJ2-4 | TRBV28 | ASSSRRGKNIQY
TRBD2 | NA | 13 | TRBJ2-3 | TRBV5-1 | ASSHRLAGTDTQY
NA | few | 12 | TRBJ2-7 | TRBV9 | ASSVTGGDYEQY
TRBD1 | NA | 17 | TRBJ1-2 | TRBV4-3 | ASSPARHGTGGNPYGYT
TRBD1 | once | 11 | TRBJ1-2 | TRBV19 | ASSMGTGDGYT
NA | NA | 13 | TRBJ2-5 | TRBV7-2 | ASSLDGRVQETQY
NA | NA | 12 | TRBJ2-2 | TRBV19 | ASRTLLSTGELF
NA | NA | 12 | TRBJ2-7 | TRBV7-2 | ASSSPRDSYEQY
NA | NA | 12 | TRBJ1-6 | TRBV30 | AWGTLSSYSPLH
TRBD1 | once | 14 | TRBJ1-4 | TRBV28 | ASSSGGHSTNEKLF
NA | NA | 15 | TRBJ1-5 | TRBV15 | ATSRDLGQGGYQPQH
NA | NA | 12 | TRBJ2-2 | TRBV7-8 | ASSFQGKTGELF
NA | few | 13 | TRBJ1-3 | TRBV3-1/TRBV3-2 | ASSQNQGAGNTIY
TRBD1 | NA | 12 | TRBJ2-7 | TRBV4-3 | ASSQAGTGYEQY
NA | NA | 14 | TRBJ2-1 | TRBV7-9 | ASRPGDAGAGNEQF
TRBD1 | few | 13 | TRBJ2-7 | TRBV10-1 | ASSEGQGISYEQY
NA | few | 14 | TRBJ1-2 | TRBV3-1/TRBV3-2 | ASSLTRMTEDYGYT
TRBD1 | few | 12 | TRBJ2-7 | TRBV5-6 | ASSFGTGRYEQY
NA | NA | 14 | TRBJ2-1 | TRBV7-9 | ASSLAGVFSGNEQF
NA | many | 11 | TRBJ2-7 | TRBV5-1 | ASSFKGGYEQY
NA | NA | 10 | TRBJ1-5 | TRBV28 | ASFQGNQPQH
NA | NA | 13 | TRBJ1-3 | TRBV30 | AWSVPSRGKNTIY
TRBD2 | NA | 12 | TRBJ2-3 | TRBV3-1/TRBV3-2 | ASSARGGDDTQY
NA | NA | 12 | TRBJ1-1 | TRBV4-3 | ASSRKDSNTEAF
TRBD1 | few | 12 | TRBJ1-4 | TRBV28 | AVTQGATNEKLF
NA | NA | 14 | TRBJ1-5 | TRBV4-2 | ASSQTWGQDNQPQH
NA | few | 10 | TRBJ1-2 | TRBV5-6 | ASSLVADGYT
TRBD1 | NA | 13 | TRBJ1-2 | TRBV27 | ASRDRATQNYGYT
NA | NA | 11 | TRBJ1-5 | TRBV6-4 | ASAPGYNQPQH
NA | NA | 12 | TRBJ1-6 | TRBV11-2 | ASSTLDINSPLH
NA | NA | 12 | TRBJ2-4 | TRBV25-1 | ASSGGLAKNIQY